These 4 T cell receptor beta chains share one sample of origin, sequenced in a study of blood T cells in healthy people across ages. Primers used in a second PCR of about 7 to 11 cycles were a sample-barcoded 5' primer and a J-beta primer mix. In TCRdb, the 5' RACE reads were re-called with MiXCR into one record per CDR3 protein. This table holds hundreds of thousands of distinct CDR3 sequences, roughly three fifths found once. The source material was blood. The receptors stem from a man between 60 and 75 years old in good health.

Concerning this clonotype itself: It is likely a read error, because the conserved phenylalanine at the end of the CDR3 is missing. The DNA is omitted, as the CDR3 cannot be located on it reliably, and the CDR3 follows TCRdb's listing. The rearrangement uses TRBV2 and TRBJ2-5; TRBD1 was called by the table and not checked on the DNA. The CDR3 region is 15 residues in length, termini included. Germline-derived CDR1 and CDR2 are SNHLY and FYNNEI. This chain's CDR3 is CASIYRLQYQETQHY.

The V gene is TRBV4-2, the J gene TRBJ1-2; 10 nucleotides agree with TRBD1. With V trimmed by 3 bases and J by 2 bases, 9 bases remained unmatched. Germline V gene data show CDR1 as LGHNA and CDR2 as YNFKEQ. CDR3 length: 17 residues. CDR3 protein: CASSHRLAGQGNYGYTF. For the CDR3, the DNA is TGTGCCAGCAGCCATCGATTGGCGGGACAGGGGAACTATGGCTACACCTTC.

CDR3: CSARVGPNTEAFF. In nucleotides, the CDR3 is TGCAGTGCTAGGGTCGGCCCGAACACTGAAGCTTTCTTT. The chain is built from TRBV20-1 and TRBJ1-1; D call uncertain. V lost 3 bases, J lost 1 base, and 9 bases lay in between. CDR1 and CDR2 (germline): DFQATT, SNEGSKA (reference sequence). The CDR3 is made up of 13 amino acids.

J is TRBJ1-2 and V is TRBV7-2; possible D gene TRBD1, 5 bases. The V gene lost 5 bases and the J gene lost 7 bases, with 20 bases spanning the gap. This CDR3 has 15 residues. CDR1 is SGHTA, CDR2 FQGNSA, per germline. DNA of the CDR3: TGTGCCAGCAGCCTAACCGTTGCCGGTCAGGGTGGCTACACCTTC. Amino acid sequence: CASSLTVAGQGGYTF.